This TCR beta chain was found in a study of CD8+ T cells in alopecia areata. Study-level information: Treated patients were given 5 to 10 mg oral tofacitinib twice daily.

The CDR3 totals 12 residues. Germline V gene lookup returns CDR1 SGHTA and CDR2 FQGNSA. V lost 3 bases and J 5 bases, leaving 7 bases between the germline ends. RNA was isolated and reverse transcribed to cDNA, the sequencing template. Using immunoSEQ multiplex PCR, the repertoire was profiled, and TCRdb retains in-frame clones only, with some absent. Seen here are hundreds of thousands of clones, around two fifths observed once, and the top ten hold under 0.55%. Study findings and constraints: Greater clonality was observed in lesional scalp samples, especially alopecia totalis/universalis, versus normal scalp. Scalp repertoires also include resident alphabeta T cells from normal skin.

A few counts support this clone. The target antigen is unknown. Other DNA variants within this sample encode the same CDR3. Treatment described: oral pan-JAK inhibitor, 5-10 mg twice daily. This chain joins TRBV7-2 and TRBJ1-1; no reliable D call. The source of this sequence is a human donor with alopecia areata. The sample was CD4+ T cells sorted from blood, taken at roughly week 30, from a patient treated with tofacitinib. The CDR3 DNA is TGTGCCAGCAGCTTTGGCCGGACTGAAGCTTTCTTT. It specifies CASSFGRTEAFF.